The clone carrying this T cell receptor (beta chain) was seen ten or more times. What it binds is unknown. The data were obtained in a study of molecular identifiers for immune sequencing clone quantification. Study-wide findings and caveats: Spiked-in Jurkat TCR RNA corresponding to one cell was reported as detectable against more than 750,000 naive cells.

Methods described previously, with TCR primers listed, were used for bulk TCR libraries. In TCRdb, the PCR reads were re-called with MiXCR into one record per CDR3 protein. The table has about 35,000 distinct CDR3 sequences, about 18% seen once. Researchers sorted naive CD8 T cells as cells that were CD8+CD4-CCR7+CD45RA+. The germline gives CDR1 MNHNS, CDR2 SASEGT. V was clipped by 1 base and J by 2 bases, with 14 bases between them. This CDR3 has 16 residues. Sequencing was done on a sample of naive CD8+ T cells from blood, with Jurkat cell RNA spiked in. Sample subset: FACS-sorted CD8+CD4-CCR7+CD45RA+ naive T cells. The V and J genes are TRBV6-1 and TRBJ2-5, with D maybe TRBD1 (6 bases). The TCR comes from a human donor in good health. Some libraries in this study had Jurkat cell RNA spiked in. For the CDR3, the DNA is TGTGCCAGCAGTGAAGGAGTAGCAGGGGATCAAGAGACCCAGTACTTC. This gives the protein CASSEGVAGDQETQYF.